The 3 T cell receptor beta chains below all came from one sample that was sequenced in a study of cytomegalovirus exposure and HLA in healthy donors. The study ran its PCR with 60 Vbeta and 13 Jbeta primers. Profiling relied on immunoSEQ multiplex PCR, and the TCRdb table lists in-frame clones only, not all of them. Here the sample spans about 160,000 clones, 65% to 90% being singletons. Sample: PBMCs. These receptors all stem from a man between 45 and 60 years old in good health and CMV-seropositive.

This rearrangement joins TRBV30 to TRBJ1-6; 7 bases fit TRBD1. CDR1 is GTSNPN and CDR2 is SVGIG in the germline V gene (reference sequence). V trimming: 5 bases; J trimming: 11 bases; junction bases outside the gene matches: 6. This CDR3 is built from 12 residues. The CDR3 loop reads CAWVTGETPLHF. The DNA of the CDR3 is TGTGCCTGGGTAACAGGGGAGACACCCCTCCACTTT.

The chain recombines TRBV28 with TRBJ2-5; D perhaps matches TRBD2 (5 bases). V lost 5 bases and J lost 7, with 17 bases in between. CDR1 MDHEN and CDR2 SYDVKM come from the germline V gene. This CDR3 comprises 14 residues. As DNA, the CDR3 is TGTGCCAGCAGTCCCCCGGGATCCCTAGGGACCCAGTACTTC. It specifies CASSPPGSLGTQYF.

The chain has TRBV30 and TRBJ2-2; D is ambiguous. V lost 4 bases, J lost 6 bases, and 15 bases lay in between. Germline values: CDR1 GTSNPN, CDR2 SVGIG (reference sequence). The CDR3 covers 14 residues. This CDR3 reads CAWNRLPGSGELFF. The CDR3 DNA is TGTGCCTGGAACCGGTTGCCCGGGTCCGGGGAGCTGTTTTTT.